This T cell receptor beta chain was identified during a study of blood T cell repertoires in COVID-19. Germline lookup yields CDR1 MNHEY and CDR2 SMNVEV (reference sequence). The CDR3 consists of 16 residues. The V gene lost 2 bases and the J gene lost 5 bases, with 16 bases spanning the gap. Profiling relied on immunoSEQ multiplex PCR, and the TCRdb table lists in-frame clones only, not all of them. The data hold around 240,000 clones, with more than 80% observed a single time. The sample was PBMCs or T cells enriched from blood (not recorded which). The chain is built from TRBV27 and TRBJ1-5; TRBD1 is a possible D gene (6 bases). The clonotype comes from a man aged 50 to 60 who had been exposed to COVID-19. The CDR3 sequence is CASSLGGGRRYQPQHF. CDR3 nucleotides: TGTGCCAGCAGTTTAGGGGGGGGCCGACGGTATCAGCCCCAGCATTTT.